Following are 6 T cell receptor beta chains from one sample sequenced in a study of blood T cell repertoires in COVID-19. Sequencing used immunoSEQ multiplex PCR; TCRdb keeps in-frame clones, though not all of them. The data contain about 150,000 clones, more than 80% of them singletons. What was sequenced was peripheral blood. The receptors were gathered from a man aged 50 to 60 with acute or convalescent COVID-19.

The V call is TRBV4-2, the J call TRBJ2-1; 9 bases agree with TRBD2. Germline trimming cut 2 bases from V and 12 bases from J; bases unmatched to any gene: 14. Germline values: CDR1 LGHNA, CDR2 YNFKEQ. CDR3 length equals 16 residues. This CDR3 reads CASSQTPSGKDRGQFF. DNA for the CDR3: TGTGCCAGCAGCCAAACACCTAGCGGGAAGGATCGGGGGCAGTTCTTC.

This chain's CDR3 is CASGGLAGGPHEQYF. The CDR3 DNA reads TGTGCCAGCGGGGGACTAGCGGGAGGTCCCCACGAGCAGTACTTC. The chain links TRBV27 to TRBJ2-7; 15 bases match TRBD2. In germline, CDR1 is MNHEY, CDR2 SMNVEV (reference sequence). V was pared by 8 bases and J by 5 bases, with 7 bases of the junction left unmatched. The CDR3 runs 15 residues.

The chain uses TRBV7-2 and TRBJ2-3, with TRBD1 as a possible D gene (6 bases). V was pared by 5 bases and J by 6 bases, with 21 bases between. CDR3 length: 16 residues. Looked up from germline, CDR1 is SGHTA and CDR2 is FQGNSA. CDR3 protein: CASSGGQGRFEDTQYF. CDR3 DNA sequence: TGTGCCAGCAGCGGGGGACAAGGTCGCTTCGAGGATACGCAGTATTTT.

The chain is built from TRBV24-1 and TRBJ2-7; TRBD1 is a possible D gene (5 bases). Trimming pared 4 bases from V and 2 bases from J, leaving 14 bases between. The CDR3 has 15 residues. Germline V lookup: CDR1 KGHDR, CDR2 SFDVKD. The CDR3 sequence: CATSEDYRTAYEQYF. The CDR3 DNA reads TGTGCCACCAGTGAAGATTACAGGACCGCCTACGAGCAGTACTTC.

The V call is TRBV18, the J call TRBJ2-7; perhaps TRBD1 as D (5 bases). Trimming cost V 0 bases and J 3 bases, with 6 bases left between them. The V gene's germline CDR1 is KGHSH and CDR2 LQKENI. The CDR3 is 13 amino acids. The CDR3 sequence: CASSPPQGYEQYV. The CDR3, as DNA: TGTGCCAGCTCACCACCCCAGGGCTACGAGCAGTACGTC.

The chain joins TRBV2 to TRBJ2-5; TRBD2 aligns across 13 bases. There are 15 residues in the CDR3. Losses at the gene ends were 7 bases for V and 6 bases for J; bases not matched to a gene: 8. Germline V gene data show CDR1 as SNHLY and CDR2 as FYNNEI. The CDR3 reads CASTPTSGGRQTQYF. The DNA of the CDR3 is TGTGCCAGCACCCCGACTAGCGGGGGGAGGCAGACCCAGTACTTC.